This T cell receptor beta chain was observed in a study of T cell repertoires in cytomegalovirus infection. Study-wide background: Indications came from public TCR beta signatures; they pointed to CMV infection and to a matching HLA type.

Using its own MiXCR run on the reads, TCRdb lists one record per CDR3 protein. Of about half a million distinct CDR3 sequences in the sample, under 45% were seen once. Findings and caveats of the study: Summed public TCR beta family frequency identified CMV carriers bearing the relevant HLA. CMV-specific TCR beta clonotypes restricted by HLA-C dominated the ex vivo response.

As to this clonotype: Its antigen is still unknown.

Trimming shortened V by 0 bases and J by 2 bases, and 14 bases separated the two germline ends. The CDR3 is made up of 16 amino acids. Germline CDR1 and CDR2: MGHRA and YSYEKL. This chain joins TRBV4-1 and TRBJ2-7; possible D gene TRBD1, 7 bases. The material sequenced was cultured PBMCs, taken from culture after CMV antigen stimulation. This sequence originates from a human donor in good health (CMV status not recorded). Some clones in this sample may be carry-over from other donors' samples. For the CDR3, the DNA is TGCGCCAGCAGCCAAGATCGGACAGGAGGGACCTACGAGCAGTACTTC. Amino acid sequence: CASSQDRTGGTYEQYF.